This T cell receptor beta chain is drawn from a study of T cell clones after liver transplantation. On the study more broadly: Immunosuppression withdrawal was tried within 2 years after liver transplantation in this trial. Blood was drawn pre-transplant, before withdrawal, and after full or failed withdrawal.

TCRdb's table, derived via immunoSEQ multiplex PCR, lists solely in-frame clones and lacks some. In the table there are roughly 55,000 clones, about 88% of which are singletons. Germline CDR1 is MDHEN and CDR2 is SYDVKM. The V end lost 1 base, the J end lost 5 bases, and 12 bases lay between the germline ends. The CDR3 totals 15 residues. This specimen was CD4+ T cells from blood, taken before liver transplant. The rearrangement links TRBV28 to TRBJ1-5; D might be TRBD1 (5 bases). The sequence derives from a human donor who received a liver transplant. The CDR3 sequence is CASSLSLGVHQPQHF. The CDR3 nucleotides are TGTGCCAGCAGTTTATCGCTGGGGGTTCATCAGCCCCAGCATTTT. The full variable domain, rest sourced from reference TRBV28 and TRBJ1-5, is DVKVTQSSRYLVKRTGEKVFLECVQDMDHENMFWYRQDPGLGLRLIYFSYDVKMKEKGDIPEGYSVSREKKERFSLILESASTNQTSMYLCASSLSLGVHQPQHFGDGTRLSIL.